The 31 T cell receptor beta chains given below trace back to one sample, sequenced in a study of blood T cell repertoires in COVID-19. Clones were sequenced by immunoSEQ multiplex PCR, and TCRdb holds only the in-frame ones, with some missing. The sample lists roughly 250,000 clones, 80% to 90% occurring once. The sequencing input was peripheral blood. The receptors were gathered from a young man with acute or convalescent COVID-19.

The V gene is TRBV5-5, the J gene TRBJ2-4; a possible D gene is TRBD2 (5 bases). Germline CDR1 SGHKS, CDR2 YYEKEE (reference sequence). Trimming cost V 2 bases and J 5 bases, with 14 bases left between them. The CDR3 has 15 residues. The CDR3 here is CASSLVPGRENIQYF. In DNA, the CDR3 is TGTGCCAGCAGCTTAGTACCGGGGAGAGAAAACATTCAGTACTTC.

The V and J genes are TRBV19 and TRBJ2-7; D perhaps matches TRBD2 (5 bases). Germline V gene data show CDR1 as LNHDA and CDR2 as SQIVND (reference sequence). V lost 5 bases, J lost 4 bases, and 18 bases lay in between. This CDR3 region has 15 residues. The CDR3 sequence: CASSFGLRGPYEQYF. CDR3 coding DNA: TGTGCCAGTAGTTTCGGACTCCGAGGCCCTTACGAGCAGTACTTC.

The chain has TRBV5-1 and TRBJ2-5, with a possible D match to TRBD1 (6 bases). In germline, CDR1 is SGHRS, CDR2 YFSETQ. The CDR3 spans 14 residues. Trimming cost V 3 bases and J 1 base, with 10 bases left between them. This chain's CDR3 is CASSWNRAQETQYF. CDR3 DNA sequence: TGCGCCAGCAGCTGGAACAGGGCCCAAGAGACCCAGTACTTC.

CDR3 residues: CAISESSDEQFF. CDR3 nucleotides: TGTGCCATCAGTGAGTCGTCAGATGAGCAGTTCTTC. The genes are TRBV10-3 and TRBJ2-1; no clear D gene. The germline V gene encodes CDR1 ENHRY and CDR2 SYGVKD. Trimming took 0 bases from V and 8 from J, leaving 5 bases between them. This CDR3 region has 12 residues.

This chain joins TRBV5-1 and TRBJ1-2; the D gene is possibly TRBD1 (6 bases). Trimming stripped 4 bases from V and 8 bases from J, with 15 bases between. CDR3 length: 13 residues. Per germline, CDR1 SGHRS and CDR2 YFSETQ. The CDR3: CASSRDRTQGYTF. CDR3 nucleotides: TGCGCCAGCAGCCGCGACAGGACGCAAGGCTACACCTTC.

The chain is built from TRBV18 and TRBJ1-6, with a possible D match to TRBD1 (6 bases). Germline-derived CDR1 and CDR2 are KGHSH and LQKENI. V lost 1 base, J lost 7 bases, and 11 bases lay in between. There are 15 residues in the CDR3. The CDR3 sequence: CASSPRTGMNSPLHF. The CDR3 DNA sequence: TGTGCCAGCTCACCACGAACAGGGATGAATTCACCCCTCCACTTT.

This clone was recorded a few times. This chain joins TRBV3-1 (or the pseudogene TRBV3-2) and TRBJ1-1, with 10 nucleotides matching TRBD1. Germline CDR1 LGHDT, CDR2 YNNKEL (reference sequence). J lost 4 bases, V lost 4 bases, and 3 bases had no gene match. The CDR3 is 14 residues long. CDR3 DNA: TGTGCCAGCAGCCCCGACAGGGGGCCCACTGAAGCTTTCTTT. Its translation is CASSPDRGPTEAFF.

The CDR3 here is CASRLRGSALHF. DNA of the CDR3: TGTGCCAGCAGACTACGGGGGTCTGCCCTCCACTTT. J is TRBJ1-6 and V is TRBV6-5; maybe TRBD1 (5 bases). V was cut by 6 bases and J by 14 bases, with 14 bases left in between. There are 12 residues in the CDR3. The germline gives CDR1 MNHEY, CDR2 SVGAGI.

The chain uses TRBV5-6 and TRBJ1-5; a weak D match, TRBD1 (6 bases). With 5 bases removed from V and 7 bases from J, the gap between germline ends came to 13 bases. This CDR3 has 13 residues. CDR1 is SGHDT, CDR2 YYEEEE, per germline. CDR3 in DNA: TGTGCCAGCAGTTTTGCACAGGGCCAGCCCCAGCATTTT. This encodes CASSFAQGQPQHF.

The genes are TRBV19 and TRBJ2-3, with 11 nucleotides matching TRBD2. The germline CDR1 and CDR2 sequences are LNHDA and SQIVND (reference sequence). The CDR3 contains 15 residues. V shed 3 bases and J 5 bases; nucleotides not matched to a gene: 4. CDR3 protein: CASSMTSGVLDTQYF. The DNA for the CDR3 is TGTGCCAGTAGTATGACTAGCGGGGTCTTAGATACGCAGTATTTT.

This CDR3 reads CASSPDRGGPEAFF. The CDR3 nucleotides read TGTGCCAGCAGCCCGGACAGGGGCGGCCCTGAAGCTTTCTTT. The chain carries TRBV5-4 and TRBJ1-1; TRBD1 matches 9 bases. The CDR3 is 14 amino acids. Germline CDR1 and CDR2: SGHNT and YYREEE (reference sequence). The ends lost 4 bases at V and 6 bases at J; junction bases unmatched: 7.

V is TRBV2 and J is TRBJ1-2; 7 bases match TRBD1. Looked up from germline, CDR1 is SNHLY and CDR2 is FYNNEI. CDR3 size: 13 residues. The trim removed 8 bases at V and 3 bases at J, leaving 6 bases unmatched. The CDR3 DNA follows: TGTGCCAGCGACACAGGGGCCGACTATGGCTACACCTTC. It translates to CASDTGADYGYTF.

The chain employs TRBV3-1 (or the pseudogene TRBV3-2) and TRBJ1-5; D is uncertain. Germline V gene data show CDR1 as LGHDT and CDR2 as YNNKEL (reference sequence). This CDR3 has 16 residues. V was cut by 1 base and J by 6 bases, with 16 bases left in between. The DNA of the CDR3 is TGTGCCAGCAGCCAAGCAAATACCTTACGGGTTCAGCCCCAGCATTTT. Protein product: CASSQANTLRVQPQHF.

CDR3 DNA sequence: TGTGCCAGCAGCCGCCTTCACAGGACAGGGTCAGGCTACACCTTC. It codes for CASSRLHRTGSGYTF. The V and J genes are TRBV7-8 and TRBJ1-2; TRBD1 aligns across 8 bases. This CDR3 has 15 residues. Germline V lookup: CDR1 SGHVS, CDR2 FQNEAQ. Trimming cost V 5 bases and J 8 bases; bases outside gene matches: 13.

The chain carries TRBV10-1 and TRBJ2-2; tentatively, D is TRBD1 (6 bases). The CDR3 covers 18 residues. Trimming removed 8 bases at V and 0 bases at J, with 22 bases between. CDR1 is WNHNN, CDR2 SYGVQD, per germline (reference sequence). Here the CDR3 reads CASPKGVPSRSNTGELFF. In DNA, the CDR3 is TGCGCCAGCCCAAAGGGGGTCCCTAGTCGGTCGAACACCGGGGAGCTGTTTTTT.

CDR3 DNA: TGTGCCAGCAGCTTAGTACCGGGGGGCGAAACAACTAATGAAAAACTGTTTTTT. This gives the protein CASSLVPGGETTNEKLFF. The V gene is TRBV7-8, the J gene TRBJ1-4, with D possibly TRBD1 on 6 matching bases. Germline lookup yields CDR1 SGHVS and CDR2 FQNEAQ. V was cut by 1 base and J by 0 bases, with 15 bases left in between. CDR3 size: 18 residues.

This clone was observed a few times. V is TRBV19 and J is TRBJ1-5; the D is unclear. This CDR3 is 15 amino acids long. The germline V and J ends were trimmed by 5 bases and 2 bases, with 13 bases remaining between them. Germline CDR1 LNHDA, CDR2 SQIVND (reference sequence). In DNA, the CDR3 is TGTGCCAGTAGTCCGGACTGGCATCGCAATCAGCCCCAGCATTTT. Protein sequence: CASSPDWHRNQPQHF. The variable domain in full, completed from reference TRBV19 and TRBJ1-5, reads DGGITQSPKYLFRKEGQNVTLSCEQNLNHDAMYWYRQDPGQGLRLIYYSQIVNDFQKGDIAEGYSVSREKKESFPLTVTSAQKNPTAFYLCASSPDWHRNQPQHFGDGTRLSIL.

The gene calls are TRBV5-1 and TRBJ1-1, with a possible D match to TRBD1 (5 bases). The CDR3 extends over 16 amino acids. Germline V lookup: CDR1 SGHRS, CDR2 YFSETQ. The ends were cut back, 2 bases at V and 2 bases at J, with 16 bases in the middle. The CDR3 DNA reads as TGCGCCAGCAGCTTTCCGGGACGGGGGACTAACACTGAAGCTTTCTTT. It encodes CASSFPGRGTNTEAFF.

The rearrangement links TRBV3-1 (or the pseudogene TRBV3-2) to TRBJ2-1; a possible D gene is TRBD2 (7 bases). Germline values: CDR1 LGHDT, CDR2 YNNKEL (reference sequence). Trimming removed 4 bases from V and 8 bases from J, with 12 bases in between. This CDR3 region has 13 residues. CDR3 region: CASSPTGGHEQFF. DNA for the CDR3: TGTGCCAGCAGCCCTACCGGGGGGCATGAGCAGTTCTTC.

V is TRBV7-3 and J is TRBJ2-7; TRBD2 matches at 12 bases. This CDR3 has 19 residues. V gave up 4 bases and J gave up 3 bases; unmatched junction bases: 16. Per the germline V gene, CDR1 is SGHTA and CDR2 is FQGTGA. CDR3 protein: CASSSNSSGREDSHYEQYF. The CDR3 region has the DNA TGTGCCAGCAGCTCAAACTCTAGCGGGAGGGAAGATTCGCACTACGAGCAGTACTTC.

This clone was counted a single time. The chain recombines TRBV6-5 with TRBJ2-2; D might be TRBD2 (5 bases). CDR3 length: 16 residues. Germline lookup yields CDR1 MNHEY and CDR2 SVGAGI. V was trimmed by 2 bases and J by 2 bases, leaving 12 bases between them. CDR3 nucleotide sequence: TGTGCCAGCAGTTACCGCACCGGGAAAAACACCGGGGAGCTGTTTTTT. Translating it yields CASSYRTGKNTGELFF.

V usage is TRBV12-3 or TRBV12-4 and J usage is TRBJ1-1; D remains unclear. There are 11 residues in the CDR3. V was clipped by 5 bases and J by 4 bases, with 5 bases between them. The CDR3 nucleotides read TGTGCCAGCAGTCAGTTCACTGAAGCTTTCTTT. It specifies CASSQFTEAFF.

The table lists this clone with a count of one. The V call is TRBV5-5, the J call TRBJ1-1; D remains unclear. The CDR3 runs 13 residues. Deletions cut 0 bases from V and 3 bases from J, with 6 bases between. In germline, CDR1 is SGHKS, CDR2 YYEKEE (reference sequence). The CDR3 protein is CASSLASDTEAFF. Here the CDR3 DNA reads TGTGCCAGCAGCTTGGCTTCGGACACTGAAGCTTTCTTT.

The gene calls are TRBV4-2 and TRBJ2-1; TRBD2 might be the D (5 bases). The length of the CDR3 is 15 residues. Germline loops: CDR1 LGHNA, CDR2 YNFKEQ. V gave up 0 bases and J gave up 5 bases, with 11 bases separating them. The DNA of the CDR3 is TGTGCCAGCAGCCAAGATAATCAGCGGAACAATGAGCAGTTCTTC. This sequence encodes CASSQDNQRNNEQFF.

This clone was observed once. This chain connects TRBV11-2 to TRBJ2-1, with 10 bases identical to TRBD2. Trimming removed 5 bases from V and 7 bases from J; junction bases left unmatched: 11. The germline V gene has CDR1 SGHAT and CDR2 FQNNGV. This CDR3 spans 16 amino acids. CDR3 coding DNA: TGTGCCAGCAGCCCCCGGGGGAGAGCGGGGGGGAATGAGCAGTTCTTC. This encodes CASSPRGRAGGNEQFF.

The chain is built from TRBV5-4 and TRBJ1-2; D remains ambiguous. Trimming pared 2 bases from V and 5 bases from J, leaving 7 bases between. The CDR3 has 12 amino acids. Germline values: CDR1 SGHNT, CDR2 YYREEE (reference sequence). CDR3 in amino acids: CASSFSEYGYTF. For the CDR3, the DNA is TGTGCCAGCAGCTTCTCCGAGTATGGCTACACCTTC.

This rearrangement joins TRBV27 to TRBJ1-5; the D gene is possibly TRBD1 (6 bases). The length of the CDR3 is 13 residues. Germline CDR1 and CDR2: MNHEY and SMNVEV (reference sequence). The V end was cut by 3 bases, the J end by 7 bases, with 10 bases between. The DNA for the CDR3 is TGTGCCAGCAGTTTCGGGGGGCGGCAGCCCCAGCATTTT. It yields the protein CASSFGGRQPQHF.

The genes are TRBV2 and TRBJ2-2; D unclear. This CDR3 has 14 amino acids. Germline CDR1 and CDR2: SNHLY and FYNNEI. Trimming stripped 1 base from V and 4 bases from J, with 7 bases between. The CDR3 nucleotides are TGTGCCAGCAGTGAAGAGTTCGGCACCGGGGAGCTGTTTTTT. Protein sequence: CASSEEFGTGELFF.

The rearrangement links TRBV30 to TRBJ2-5, with 8 positions matching TRBD1. CDR3 length: 15 amino acids. The ends lost 0 bases at V and 4 bases at J; junction bases unmatched: 7. From germline, CDR1 is GTSNPN and CDR2 SVGIG (reference sequence). The CDR3 DNA reads TGTGCCTGGAGTGTACCGGGACAGGTGGGAGAGACCCAGTACTTC. Encoded protein: CAWSVPGQVGETQYF.

The rearrangement uses TRBV5-6 and TRBJ2-5; no definite D call. The CDR3 length is 14 residues. Germline-derived CDR1 and CDR2 are SGHDT and YYEEEE. Trimming shortened V by 4 bases and J by 5 bases, and 15 bases separated the two germline ends. The CDR3 DNA is TGTGCCAGCAGCAGGAAGAGGATGGTGGAGACCCAGTACTTC. Residues: CASSRKRMVETQYF.

The chain uses TRBV5-1 and TRBJ1-1; tentative D call: TRBD1 (5 bases). The CDR3 is 17 amino acids. V lost 4 bases and J 0 bases, leaving 19 bases between the germline ends. CDR1 SGHRS and CDR2 YFSETQ come from the germline V gene. CDR3 in DNA: TGCGCCAGCAGCCTGAACCCGACAGAGAGTATGAACACTGAAGCTTTCTTT. Its protein product is CASSLNPTESMNTEAFF. The full variable domain, rest sourced from reference TRBV5-1 and TRBJ1-1, is KAGVTQTPRYLIKTRGQQVTLSCSPISGHRSVSWYQQTPGQGLQFLFEYFSETQRNKGNFPGRFSGRQFSNSRSEMNVSTLELGDSALYLCASSLNPTESMNTEAFFGQGTRLTVV.